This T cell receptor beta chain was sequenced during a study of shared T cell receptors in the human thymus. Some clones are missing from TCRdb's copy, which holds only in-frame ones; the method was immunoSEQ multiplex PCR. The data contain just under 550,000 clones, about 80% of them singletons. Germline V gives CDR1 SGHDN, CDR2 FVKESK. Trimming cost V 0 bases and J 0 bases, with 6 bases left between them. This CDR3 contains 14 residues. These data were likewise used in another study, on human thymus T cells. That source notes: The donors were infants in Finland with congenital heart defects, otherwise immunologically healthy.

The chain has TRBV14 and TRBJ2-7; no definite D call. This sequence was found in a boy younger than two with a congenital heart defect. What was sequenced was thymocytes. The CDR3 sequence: CASSQDVFSYEQYF. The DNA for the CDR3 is TGTGCCAGCAGCCAAGACGTGTTCTCCTACGAGCAGTACTTC.